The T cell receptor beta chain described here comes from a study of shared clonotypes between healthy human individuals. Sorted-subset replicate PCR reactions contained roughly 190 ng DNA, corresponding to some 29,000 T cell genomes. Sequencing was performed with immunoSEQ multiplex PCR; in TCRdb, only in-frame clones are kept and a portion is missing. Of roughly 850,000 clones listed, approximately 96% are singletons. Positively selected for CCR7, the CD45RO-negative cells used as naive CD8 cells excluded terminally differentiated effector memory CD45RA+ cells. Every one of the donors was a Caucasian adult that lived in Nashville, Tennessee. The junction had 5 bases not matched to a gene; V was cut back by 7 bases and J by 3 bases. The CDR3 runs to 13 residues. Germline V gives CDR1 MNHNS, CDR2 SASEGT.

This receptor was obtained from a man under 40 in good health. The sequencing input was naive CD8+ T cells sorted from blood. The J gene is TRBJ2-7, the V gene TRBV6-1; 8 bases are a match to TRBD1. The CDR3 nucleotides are TGTGCCAGCATTCCCGGGACAGGCTACGAGCAGTACTTC. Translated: CASIPGTGYEQYF.